This T cell receptor (beta chain) was identified during a study of beta chain features in type 1 diabetes. Study outcomes and limitations: Shortening of TCRB CDR3s, moderate but significant, appeared in all four CD4+ subsets of Type 1 diabetes patients.

This clone has a handful of counts. Its antigen is unidentified. The CDR3 extends over 13 amino acids. Germline V gene lookup returns CDR1 GTSNPN and CDR2 SVGIG (reference sequence). V lost 3 bases, J lost 8 bases, and 6 bases stayed unmatched. Since all of the isolated RNA was reverse transcribed, expressed TCRB transcripts were what got sequenced. The data were produced by immunoSEQ multiplex PCR, yet TCRdb's version contains in-frame clones alone and is incomplete. The repertoire holds about 260,000 clones, with less than 30% as singletons. The sequencing sample was made of naive CD4+ T cells from blood. The TCR comes from a woman in her thirties with type 1 diabetes. The rearrangement links TRBV30 to TRBJ1-1; 10 bases align to TRBD1. CDR3 residues: CAWRGQGSGEAFF. As DNA, the CDR3 is TGTGCCTGGAGGGGACAGGGGTCCGGCGAAGCTTTCTTT.